The 32 T cell receptor beta chains listed next were all sequenced from one sample in a study of cytomegalovirus exposure and HLA in healthy donors (dated by TCRdb to between 2016 and 2019). Library preparation used the immunoSEQ multiplex PCR assay. TCRdb's version of the immuneACCESS table is confined to in-frame rearrangements and falls short of the full clone set. An unresolved V gene accounts for under half of the shortfall where checked; the remainder is of unknown origin. This sample has approximately 230,000 clones in its table, and roughly 90% of those were observed once. Together, the top ten hold 12% of the sample. The sequencing sample was made of PBMCs. These TCRs come from a man aged 18 to 29 in good health and CMV-seropositive.

The chain couples TRBV4-1 to TRBJ1-5; D is unresolved. CDR3 size: 16 residues. The germline CDR1 and CDR2 sequences are MGHRA and YSYEKL. The V end was cut by 1 base, the J end by 2 bases, with 12 bases between. The CDR3 protein is CASSQGDRQGNQPQHF. For the CDR3, the DNA is TGCGCCAGCAGCCAAGGGGATCGGCAGGGCAATCAGCCCCAGCATTTT.

V usage is TRBV21-1 and J usage is TRBJ1-2. TRBV21-1 has pseudogene status. The CDR3 has 12 residues. CDR3 in amino acids: CASPWGAGGYTF. CDR3 coding DNA: TGTGCCAGCCCGTGGGGAGCCGGGGGCTACACCTTC.

The V call is TRBV2, the J call TRBJ2-7; the D gene is possibly TRBD2 (6 bases). The CDR3 has 15 amino acids. Germline V gene sequence: CDR1 SNHLY, CDR2 FYNNEI. The V end lost 6 bases, the J end lost 2 bases, and 17 bases lay between the germline ends. The DNA for the CDR3 is TGTGCCAGCAGAGTGGAAAGACTAGAGGCCTACGAGCAGTACTTC. It yields the protein CASRVERLEAYEQYF.

The rearrangement joins TRBV27 to TRBJ1-1; D not certain. Germline lookup yields CDR1 MNHEY and CDR2 SMNVEV (reference sequence). V was trimmed by 5 bases and J by 2 bases, leaving 12 bases between them. CDR3 size: 14 residues. Here the CDR3 reads CASSLDGDNTEAFF. The CDR3 region has the DNA TGTGCCAGCAGTCTCGACGGGGATAACACTGAAGCTTTCTTT.

The rearrangement uses TRBV27 and TRBJ1-1; D not certain. The CDR3 consists of 13 residues. Germline V CDR1 and CDR2: MNHEY, SMNVEV (reference sequence). The ends were cut back, 3 bases at V and 1 base at J, with 6 bases in the middle. The CDR3 loop reads CASSLMRNTEAFF. The DNA of the CDR3 is TGTGCCAGCAGTTTGATGAGGAACACTGAAGCTTTCTTT.

The genes are TRBV7-6 and TRBJ2-3; 8 bases map to TRBD2. The CDR3 covers 15 residues. V was pared by 5 bases and J by 8 bases, with 12 bases of the junction left unmatched. Germline V gene sequence: CDR1 SGHVS, CDR2 FNYEAQ. CDR3 DNA: TGTGCCAGCAGCCAATCGACGGGAGGGCCGAGTACGCAGTATTTT. Amino acids: CASSQSTGGPSTQYF.

On this clone: At one end the junction does not follow the germline gene, possibly because of a read error. The gene calls are TRBV11-1 and TRBJ2-7; D uncertain. The CDR3 contains 12 residues. From germline, CDR1 is SGHAT and CDR2 FQDESV (reference sequence). Written as DNA, the CDR3 is TGTGCCAGCAGTTTAGACAACTACGAGCAGTACTTC. Translation: CASSLDNYEQYF.

The V and J genes are TRBV5-1 and TRBJ2-2; D is possibly TRBD1 or TRBD2 (5 bases each). Germline values: CDR1 SGHRS, CDR2 YFSETQ. V was clipped by 7 bases and J by 3 bases, with 13 bases between them. The CDR3 loop spans 14 amino acids. Here the CDR3 DNA reads TGCGCCAGCTCCCAAGGGGACCACACCGGGGAGCTGTTTTTT. Protein product: CASSQGDHTGELFF.

V gene TRBV28 combines with J gene TRBJ2-2; D remains unclear. Germline loops: CDR1 MDHEN, CDR2 SYDVKM. V lost 5 bases, J lost 3 bases, and 10 bases lay in between. The CDR3 totals 14 residues. The chain's CDR3 is CASSPPVDTGELFF. CDR3 in DNA: TGTGCCAGCAGTCCTCCCGTGGACACCGGGGAGCTGTTTTTT.

The gene calls are TRBV7-6 and TRBJ2-7; D might be TRBD2 (6 bases). Trimming cost V 5 bases and J 2 bases, with 7 bases left between them. Germline V gene lookup returns CDR1 SGHVS and CDR2 FNYEAQ. The CDR3 sequence is 12 residues long. The CDR3 loop is CASSPGAYEQYF. In nucleotides, the CDR3 is TGTGCCAGCAGCCCGGGGGCCTACGAGCAGTACTTC.

The chain combines TRBV5-4 with TRBJ1-2; the D is unclear. The CDR3 covers 14 residues. The ends were cut back, 0 bases at V and 0 bases at J, with 6 bases in the middle. Germline lookup yields CDR1 SGHNT and CDR2 YYREEE (reference sequence). Here the CDR3 reads CASSLEAANYGYTF. In DNA form, the CDR3 reads TGTGCCAGCAGCTTGGAGGCAGCTAACTATGGCTACACCTTC.

This chain joins TRBV18 and TRBJ2-6; D unresolved. Trimming pared 5 bases from V and 2 bases from J, leaving 4 bases between. Germline V gives CDR1 KGHSH, CDR2 LQKENI. This CDR3 has 13 amino acids. The CDR3 bases are TGTGCCAGCTCAACAGCTGGGGCCAACGTCCTGACTTTC. This encodes CASSTAGANVLTF.

The V call is TRBV7-9, the J call TRBJ2-5; D is uncertain. Germline lookup yields CDR1 SEHNR and CDR2 FQNEAQ (reference sequence). V shed 1 base and J shed 2 bases, with 17 bases lying between them. The CDR3 is 17 amino acids. Here the CDR3 reads CASSLGPERKKQETQYF. CDR3 DNA sequence: TGTGCCAGCAGCTTAGGCCCCGAGAGAAAGAAGCAAGAGACCCAGTACTTC.

The chain is built from TRBV4-1 and TRBJ1-1; D gene unclear. V was clipped by 4 bases and J by 4 bases, with 16 bases between them. Per the germline V gene, CDR1 is MGHRA and CDR2 is YSYEKL. This CDR3 contains 15 residues. CDR3 region: CASSPGSRRGTEAFF. CDR3 DNA: TGCGCCAGCAGCCCGGGATCTAGGCGTGGCACTGAAGCTTTCTTT.

In this sample, this clone turned up once. The chain recombines TRBV27 with TRBJ2-1; unclear D gene. The CDR3 is 13 amino acids. Looked up from germline, CDR1 is MNHEY and CDR2 is SMNVEV (reference sequence). With 5 bases removed from V and 4 bases from J, the gap between germline ends came to 9 bases. CDR3: CASSLRRYNEQFF. In DNA, the CDR3 is TGTGCCAGCAGTCTGCGACGGTACAATGAGCAGTTCTTC.

This clone has at least ten counts. This chain joins TRBV7-9 and TRBJ1-2; no definite D call. CDR3 length: 12 amino acids. Looked up from germline, CDR1 is SEHNR and CDR2 is FQNEAQ (reference sequence). V was clipped by 4 bases and J by 8 bases, with 11 bases between them. CDR3 loop: CASSSPGRGYTF. CDR3 nucleotide sequence: TGTGCCAGCAGCTCCCCTGGGAGGGGCTACACCTTC.

This clone was observed a few times. For the CDR3, the DNA is TGTGCCAGCTCACCGGCGCTCTCTGGGGCCAACGTCCTGACTTTC. Amino acid sequence: CASSPALSGANVLTF. V and J are TRBV18 and TRBJ2-6; no clear D. The V gene lost 3 bases and the J gene lost 0 bases, with 6 bases spanning the gap. Per germline, CDR1 KGHSH and CDR2 LQKENI. The length of the CDR3 is 15 residues.

J is TRBJ1-2 and V is TRBV6-5; 7 nucleotides align to TRBD1. The CDR3 is 15 residues long. The V gene end was trimmed by 0 bases and the J gene end by 4 bases; junction bases not matched to a gene: 5. Germline CDR1 and CDR2: MNHEY and SVGAGI. The CDR3 region has the DNA TGTGCCAGCAGTTACTCGAGACAGGGAGTCTATGGCTACACCTTC. Residues: CASSYSRQGVYGYTF.

Concerning this clone: Other nucleotide sequences in the sample specify the same CDR3. V and J are TRBV6-5 and TRBJ2-1; D is ambiguous. The CDR3 loop spans 13 amino acids. V was trimmed by 2 bases and J by 3 bases, leaving 5 bases between them. Germline V gene data show CDR1 as MNHEY and CDR2 as SVGAGI. CDR3 amino acids: CASSYASYNEQFF. The DNA of the CDR3 is TGTGCCAGCAGTTACGCCAGCTACAATGAGCAGTTCTTC.

J is TRBJ2-1 and V is TRBV19; 15 nucleotides align to TRBD2. This CDR3 has 16 amino acids. The germline V gene has CDR1 LNHDA and CDR2 SQIVND (reference sequence). V lost 6 bases, J lost 9 bases, and 9 bases stayed unmatched. Here the CDR3 DNA reads TGTGCCAGTAGCTTTCGGGGGGGACTAGCGGGAGGTGAGCAGTTCTTC. Translated: CASSFRGGLAGGEQFF.

This rearrangement joins TRBV5-1 to TRBJ2-7; 9 positions agree with TRBD2. Germline V gives CDR1 SGHRS, CDR2 YFSETQ. V lost 0 bases to trimming and J lost 9 bases; unmatched junction nucleotides: 10. The CDR3 runs to 15 residues. Here the CDR3 DNA reads TGCGCCAGCAGCTTGGGTACGGCGGGAGGGAAAAGGCAGTACTTC. Translated: CASSLGTAGGKRQYF.

V is TRBV2 and J is TRBJ1-1, with D perhaps matching TRBD1 (5 bases). V was pared by 2 bases and J by 6 bases, with 13 bases between. This CDR3 contains 14 residues. The germline V gene has CDR1 SNHLY and CDR2 FYNNEI. Here the CDR3 reads CASSENLWGAEAFF. The CDR3 bases are TGTGCCAGCAGTGAAAATTTGTGGGGGGCTGAAGCTTTCTTT. The variable domain in full, with the rest retrieved from reference TRBV2 and TRBJ1-1, is EPEVTQTPSHQVTQMGQEVILRCVPISNHLYFYWYRQILGQKVEFLVSFYNNEISEKSEIFDDQFSVERPDGSNFTLKIRSTKLEDSAMYFCASSENLWGAEAFFGQGTRLTVV.

This clone was seen only once. The chain uses TRBV2 and TRBJ2-6; a weak D match, TRBD2 (5 bases). CDR1 is SNHLY and CDR2 is FYNNEI in the germline V gene. Trimming left V 4 bases short and J 4 bases short, with 8 bases between. The CDR3 is 14 residues long. CDR3 coding DNA: TGTGCCAGCAGTGCCCGAGGGGGGGCCAACGTCCTGACTTTC. As protein: CASSARGGANVLTF.

The V call is TRBV6-5, the J call TRBJ2-7; a possible D gene is TRBD1 (5 bases). Trimming took 6 bases from V and 4 from J, leaving 10 bases between them. CDR1 is MNHEY, CDR2 SVGAGI, per germline. The CDR3 extends over 12 amino acids. The CDR3 DNA is TGTGCCAGCAGGGACACGTCATACGAGCAGTACTTC. This gives the protein CASRDTSYEQYF.

This chain links TRBV18 with TRBJ2-2, with unresolved D. From germline, CDR1 is KGHSH and CDR2 LQKENI. The germline V and J ends were trimmed by 1 base and 4 bases, with 13 bases remaining between them. The CDR3 runs 16 residues. The CDR3 DNA follows: TGTGCCAGCTCACCACGCACTACTATAGGCACCGGGGAGCTGTTTTTT. Its protein product is CASSPRTTIGTGELFF.

This chain connects TRBV11-3 to TRBJ2-5; 9 nucleotides match TRBD2. CDR3 length: 15 amino acids. V trimming: 0 bases; J trimming: 4 bases; junction bases outside the gene matches: 3. Germline CDR1 SGHNT, CDR2 YENEEA. CDR3 amino acids: CASSLEPGLAETQYF. CDR3 DNA sequence: TGTGCCAGCAGCTTAGAACCGGGACTAGCAGAGACCCAGTACTTC.

The rearrangement uses TRBV6-5 and TRBJ2-7, with 8 bases aligning to TRBD2. The CDR3 runs to 12 residues. Germline V gene lookup returns CDR1 MNHEY and CDR2 SVGAGI. Trimming removed 5 bases from V and 3 bases from J; junction bases left unmatched: 0. The DNA for the CDR3 is TGTGCCAGCAGTACTAGCGGCTACGAGCAGTACTTC. Its protein product is CASSTSGYEQYF.

The chain couples TRBV5-1 to TRBJ2-5; 8 bases fit TRBD2. The CDR3 extends over 15 amino acids. CDR1 is SGHRS, CDR2 YFSETQ, per germline. Unmatched junction bases numbered 6, after V lost 4 bases and J lost 1 base. In DNA form, the CDR3 reads TGCGCCAGCAGCCGAACGGGGACTAGCCAAGAGACCCAGTACTTC. This gives the protein CASSRTGTSQETQYF.

This clone was observed a handful of times. The chain combines TRBV19 with TRBJ2-2; the D gene could be TRBD1 or TRBD2 (5 bases each). The germline V gene encodes CDR1 LNHDA and CDR2 SQIVND (reference sequence). With 5 bases removed from V and 4 bases from J, the gap between germline ends came to 8 bases. CDR3 size: 13 residues. The CDR3 DNA reads as TGTGCCAGTAGTCTTGGGGGCACCGGGGAGCTGTTTTTT. It translates to CASSLGGTGELFF.

The sample holds one count of this clone. The chain uses TRBV5-1 and TRBJ2-7, with a possible D match to TRBD2 (5 bases). The V gene lost 0 bases and the J gene lost 6 bases, with 13 bases spanning the gap. This CDR3 spans 14 amino acids. Germline-derived CDR1 and CDR2 are SGHRS and YFSETQ. CDR3 sequence (DNA): TGCGCCAGCAGCTTGGACCGGGGTAGAGGCGAGCAGTACTTC. It translates to CASSLDRGRGEQYF.

The chain is built from TRBV18 and TRBJ2-2, with a tentative D call TRBD1 (6 bases). The V gene lost 8 bases and the J gene lost 1 base, with 11 bases spanning the gap. CDR3 length equals 14 residues. Germline V gene lookup returns CDR1 KGHSH and CDR2 LQKENI. The CDR3 nucleotides are TGTGCCAGCGCAGGACAGAAGAACACCGGGGAGCTGTTTTTT. It translates to CASAGQKNTGELFF.

The rearrangement uses TRBV10-3 and TRBJ2-7, with 9 nucleotides matching TRBD1. V lost 8 bases, J lost 2 bases, and 4 bases stayed unmatched. This CDR3 region has 13 residues. Germline values: CDR1 ENHRY, CDR2 SYGVKD. The chain's CDR3 is CAIGGTGPYEQYF. The CDR3 nucleotides are TGTGCCATCGGCGGGACAGGGCCCTACGAGCAGTACTTC.